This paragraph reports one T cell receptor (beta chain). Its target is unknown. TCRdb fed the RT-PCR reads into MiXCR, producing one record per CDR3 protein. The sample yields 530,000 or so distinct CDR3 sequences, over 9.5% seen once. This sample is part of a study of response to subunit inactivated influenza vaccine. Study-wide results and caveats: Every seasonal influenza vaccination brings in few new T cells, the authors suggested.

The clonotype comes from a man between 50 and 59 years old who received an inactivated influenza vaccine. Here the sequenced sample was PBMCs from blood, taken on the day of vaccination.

The CDR3 DNA follows: TGTGCCAGCAGCGCAGAGGGACTATCCCATCGGGGGCAGTTCTTC. Protein: CASSAEGLSHRGQFF. The chain couples TRBV9 to TRBJ2-1; 7 bases are shared with TRBD2. The CDR3 runs 15 residues. Germline assignment: CDR1 SGDLS and CDR2 YYNGEE. V shed 3 bases and J 12 bases; nucleotides not matched to a gene: 15.